This T cell receptor beta chain was obtained from a study of T-cell reconstitution after alpha-beta-depleted transplantation in children. Using unique molecular identifiers, the investigators prepared the TCRbeta library. TCRdb called the PCR reads again in MiXCR, with one record for every CDR3 protein. The table has over 550,000 distinct CDR3 sequences, approximately 10% seen once. The CDR3 consists of 14 residues. The germline gives CDR1 SGHTA, CDR2 FQGNSA. V was cut by 7 bases and J by 0 bases, with 10 bases left in between. The V gene is TRBV7-2, the J gene TRBJ2-4; the D gene could be TRBD1 or TRBD2 (5 bases each). The sequences come from PBMCs from the stem cell graft donor, collected from the stem cell graft. The TCR was taken from a human donor who donated a stem cell graft to a child with acute myeloid leukemia. This CDR3 reads CASTGSSAKNIQYF. The CDR3 region has the DNA TGTGCCAGCACAGGGAGTTCAGCCAAAAACATTCAGTACTTC.